This T cell receptor (beta chain) was captured by sequencing in a study of siplizumab effects on memory and regulatory T cells. Germline CDR1 LNHDA, CDR2 SQIVND (reference sequence). The CDR3 consists of 15 residues. Unmatched junction bases numbered 11, after V lost 5 bases and J lost 8 bases. Per sample, around 92,000 TCR templates underwent assay. This table comes from immunoSEQ multiplex PCR, and its TCRdb copy is limited to in-frame clones, with some not included. Of about 110,000 clones in the sample, roughly 90% are singletons; the top ten hold under 1.5%. Study results and limitations: Significant reduction of alloreactive sequences traceable to unstimulated CD4+ memory cells was observed with siplizumab. Proliferating clones, CD4+ or CD8+, lacked an assignable naive or memory phenotype in roughly 75-96% of cases. In siplizumab cultures, the suppressive function of proliferating Tregs remained unconfirmed.

For this clone: What it binds is not known.

The V call is TRBV19, the J call TRBJ2-4, with 8 bases identical to TRBD1. Input material: CD4+ T cells sorted from blood. The source of this sequence is a human donor in good health. In DNA, the CDR3 is TGTGCCAGTAGTGCCTGGGACAGGAATGAGGACATTCAGTACTTC. Amino acids: CASSAWDRNEDIQYF.